This paragraph reports one TCR beta chain. The sample contains more than one DNA sequence encoding this CDR3. These data come from a study of shared clonotypes between healthy human individuals. This CDR3 spans 15 amino acids. V was shortened by 4 bases and J by 1 base, with 9 bases between the two germline ends. Germline V lookup: CDR1 SGHRS, CDR2 YFSETQ. A deep-level run was used for the assay. TCRdb's table, derived via immunoSEQ multiplex PCR, lists solely in-frame clones and lacks some. The repertoire consists of 2,500,000 or so clones, with around 93% occurring once and the leading ten covering around 0.4%.

Sequenced sample: naive CD4+ T cells from PBMCs. The sample's subset: CD45RA+ positively selected. The chain joins TRBV5-1 to TRBJ2-6, with a possible D match to TRBD2 (5 bases). The TCR comes from a man aged 18-30 years in good health. Some clones in this sample may be carry-over from other donors' samples. This CDR3 is CASSASGSGANVLTF. The CDR3 nucleotides read TGCGCCAGCAGCGCCTCGGGGTCTGGGGCCAACGTCCTGACTTTC.